This passage covers 4 T cell receptor beta chains from one sample sequenced in a study of blood T cells in healthy people across ages. The use of a sample-barcoded 5' primer and a J-beta primer mix characterized a second PCR of roughly 6 to 11 cycles. TCRdb re-called the 5' RACE reads with MiXCR, one entry per CDR3 protein. The repertoire includes around 710,000 distinct CDR3 sequences, roughly 47% of them detected once, and 20% to 25% sits in the top ten. The sample comprised blood. The receptors originated from a woman between 55 and 75 years old in good health.

This clonotype turned up a few times. The J gene is TRBJ2-5, the V gene TRBV5-6, with 11 nucleotides matching TRBD2. V was clipped by 4 bases and J by 1 base; unmatched bases: 6. This CDR3 has 16 amino acids. In germline, CDR1 is SGHDT, CDR2 YYEEEE. The CDR3 DNA follows: TGTGCCAGCAGCCTTGGGACTAGCGGATTCCAAGAGACCCAGTACTTC. It codes for CASSLGTSGFQETQYF.

This clonotype appeared once. The chain joins TRBV20-1 to TRBJ2-3; D perhaps matches TRBD2 (7 bases). CDR3 length: 15 residues. Germline loops: CDR1 DFQATT, CDR2 SNEGSKA (reference sequence). In DNA, the CDR3 is TGCAGAGGGGGGGCGGTTATTCGTACCACAGATACGCAGTATTTT. This translates into CRGGAVIRTTDTQYF.

In nucleotides, the CDR3 is TGCGCCAGCAGCTTGGCCCTGCCAGCCAACTATGGCTACACCTTC. Protein product: CASSLALPANYGYTF. The chain uses TRBV5-1 and TRBJ1-2; no reliable D call. Germline V lookup: CDR1 SGHRS, CDR2 YFSETQ. CDR3 length: 15 residues. Trimming shortened V by 0 bases and J by 2 bases, and 11 bases separated the two germline ends.

In its sample, this clonotype was seen a few times. The chain has TRBV20-1 and TRBJ2-1; D assignment may be TRBD1 or TRBD2 (5 bases each). Germline V gene sequence: CDR1 DFQATT, CDR2 SNEGSKA (reference sequence). The CDR3 spans 15 residues. Trimming shortened V by 5 bases and J by 10 bases, and 24 bases separated the two germline ends. DNA for the CDR3: TGCAGTGCTCCCTATCGGGGATCAAACGAGGGGGAGCAGTTCTTC. This sequence encodes CSAPYRGSNEGEQFF.